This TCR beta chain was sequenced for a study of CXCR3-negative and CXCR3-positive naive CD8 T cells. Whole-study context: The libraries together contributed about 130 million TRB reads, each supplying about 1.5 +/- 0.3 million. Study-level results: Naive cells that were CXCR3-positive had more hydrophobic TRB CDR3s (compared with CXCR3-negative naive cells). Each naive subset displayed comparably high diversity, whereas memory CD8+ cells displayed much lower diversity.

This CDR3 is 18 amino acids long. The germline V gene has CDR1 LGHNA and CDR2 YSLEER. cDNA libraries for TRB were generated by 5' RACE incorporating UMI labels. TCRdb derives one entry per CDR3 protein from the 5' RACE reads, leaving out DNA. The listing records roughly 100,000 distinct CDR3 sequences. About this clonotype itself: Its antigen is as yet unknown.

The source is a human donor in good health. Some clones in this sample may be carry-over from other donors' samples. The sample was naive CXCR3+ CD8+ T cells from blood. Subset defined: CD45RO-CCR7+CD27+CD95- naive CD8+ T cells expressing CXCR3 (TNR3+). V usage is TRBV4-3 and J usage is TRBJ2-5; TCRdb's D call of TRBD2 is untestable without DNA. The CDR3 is CASSRRLIAEMLQETQYF.